This passage covers 3 T cell receptor beta chains from one sample sequenced in a study of cytomegalovirus exposure and HLA in healthy donors. In the PCR, 60 Vbeta and 13 Jbeta primers were used. Measured with immunoSEQ multiplex PCR; TCRdb has only the in-frame clones, and not every one. Of roughly 95,000 clones in the sample, about 80% were seen once. Sequences were obtained from PBMCs. Every receptor here comes from a man aged 30-40 years in good health and CMV-seropositive.

Remarks on this clone: Other nucleotide sequences in the sample specify the same CDR3. This chain connects TRBV18 to TRBJ2-2; TRBD2 matches at 14 bases. Germline V gene data show CDR1 as KGHSH and CDR2 as LQKENI. The CDR3 has 19 amino acids. The trim removed 3 bases at V and 0 bases at J, leaving 6 bases unmatched. DNA for the CDR3: TGTGCCAGCTCACCGAGGGGACTAGCGGGAGTATCGAACACCGGGGAGCTGTTTTTT. Translated, it gives CASSPRGLAGVSNTGELFF.

This clone occurred a few times. The chain joins TRBV4-2 to TRBJ1-1; 7 bases are shared with TRBD1. The V gene end was trimmed by 0 bases and the J gene end by 4 bases; junction bases not matched to a gene: 8. Germline values: CDR1 LGHNA, CDR2 YNFKEQ. The CDR3 has 16 residues. This CDR3 reads CASSQDPSAGGTEAFF. DNA of the CDR3: TGTGCCAGCAGCCAAGACCCATCTGCAGGGGGCACTGAAGCTTTCTTT.

V is TRBV7-2 and J is TRBJ1-6; 8 bases are shared with TRBD1. The V segment lost 5 bases and the J segment 6 bases; nucleotides outside the gene matches: 9. Germline lookup yields CDR1 SGHTA and CDR2 FQGNSA. The CDR3 runs 16 residues. In nucleotides, the CDR3 is TGTGCCAGCAGCCAAACAGGGGGGACCCTTAATTCACCCCTCCACTTT. It encodes CASSQTGGTLNSPLHF.